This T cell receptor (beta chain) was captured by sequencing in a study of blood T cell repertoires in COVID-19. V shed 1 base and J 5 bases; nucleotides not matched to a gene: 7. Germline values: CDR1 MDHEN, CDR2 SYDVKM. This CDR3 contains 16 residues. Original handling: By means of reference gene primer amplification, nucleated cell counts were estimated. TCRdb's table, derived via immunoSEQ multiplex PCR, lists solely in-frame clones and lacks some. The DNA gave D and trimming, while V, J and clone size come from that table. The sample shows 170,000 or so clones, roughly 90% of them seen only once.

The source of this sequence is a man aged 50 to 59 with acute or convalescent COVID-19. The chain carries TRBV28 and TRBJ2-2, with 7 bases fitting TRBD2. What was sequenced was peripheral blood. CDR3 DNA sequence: TGTGCCAGCAGTTTATTAAGACCGGGGGGTACCGGGGAGCTGTTTTTT. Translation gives CASSLLRPGGTGELFF.